This entry is about one TCR beta chain. Unique molecular identifiers were incorporated when the TCRbeta library was constructed. TCRdb redid the calling of the PCR reads with MiXCR, one entry per CDR3 protein. The repertoire holds a few hundred thousand distinct CDR3 sequences, with approximately 9.6% as singletons. This sample was included in a study of T-cell reconstitution after alpha-beta-depleted transplantation in children. Germline loops: CDR1 DFQATT, CDR2 SNEGSKA (reference sequence). Trimming took 0 bases from V and 4 from J, leaving 15 bases between them. The CDR3 spans 15 residues. The chain is built from TRBV20-1 and TRBJ1-1; possible D gene TRBD1, 5 bases. The material was PBMCs from the stem cell graft donor, obtained from the stem cell graft. The sequence came from a human donor who donated a stem cell graft to a child with SCID. Here the CDR3 reads CSARDLYQGGTEAFF. The CDR3 DNA follows: TGCAGTGCTAGAGACCTGTATCAGGGTGGCACTGAAGCTTTCTTT.